The sequence of this TCR beta chain was determined in a study of blood T cells in healthy people across ages. The CDR3 contains 13 residues. V was shortened by 0 bases and J by 11 bases, with 14 bases between the two germline ends. Germline-derived CDR1 and CDR2 are MGHRA and YSYEKL. The use of a sample-barcoded 5' primer and a J-beta primer mix characterized a second PCR of roughly 6 to 11 cycles. From the 5' RACE reads, TCRdb called clonotypes with MiXCR, one entry per CDR3 protein. Among 700,000 to 900,000 distinct CDR3 sequences, about 53% were seen once, and the ten largest hold roughly 37%. The material sequenced was blood. This TCR came from an older man in good health. The chain has TRBV4-1 and TRBJ2-7, with a possible D match to TRBD2 (6 bases). The CDR3 loop is CASSQDRGRIEYF. CDR3 nucleotide sequence: TGCGCCAGCAGCCAAGATCGGGGGAGGATCGAGTACTTC.